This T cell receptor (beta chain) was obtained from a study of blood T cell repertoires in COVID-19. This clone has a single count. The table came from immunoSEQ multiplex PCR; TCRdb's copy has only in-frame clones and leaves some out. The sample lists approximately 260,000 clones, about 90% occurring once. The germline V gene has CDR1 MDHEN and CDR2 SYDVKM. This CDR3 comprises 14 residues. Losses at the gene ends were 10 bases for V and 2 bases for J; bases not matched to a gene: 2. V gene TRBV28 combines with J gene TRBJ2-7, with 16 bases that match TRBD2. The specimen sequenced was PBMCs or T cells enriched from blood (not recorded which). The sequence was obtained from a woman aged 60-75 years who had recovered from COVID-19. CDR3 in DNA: TGTGCCACTGGGACTAGCGGGAGGGCCTACGAGCAGTACTTC. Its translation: CATGTSGRAYEQYF.